Following are 10 T cell receptor beta chains from one sample sequenced in a study of T cell repertoires in ileal Crohn's disease. Described time point: neoterminal ileum biopsy at postoperative endoscopy, about 6 months after surgery. Assay used: immunoSEQ multiplex PCR; TCRdb lists only in-frame clones, some missing. The data hold under 15,000 clones, with 82% observed a single time. Sequencing was performed on ileal tissue. These receptors were collected from an adult with Crohn's disease.

Written as DNA, the CDR3 is TGTGCCAGCAGTGTGGAGGCAGGGGTCAATCAGCCCCAGCATTTT. Translation gives CASSVEAGVNQPQHF. The chain is built from TRBV6-4 and TRBJ1-5; TRBD1 is a possible D gene (6 bases). CDR3 size: 15 residues. CDR1 is MRHNA and CDR2 is SNTAGT in the germline V gene. Deletions cut 4 bases from V and 3 bases from J, with 13 bases between.

The V and J genes are TRBV18 and TRBJ1-1, with 9 nucleotides matching TRBD1. The CDR3 runs to 16 residues. Germline CDR1 KGHSH, CDR2 LQKENI. Unmatched junction bases numbered 11, after V lost 5 bases and J lost 4 bases. The CDR3: CASSANRGRFGTEAFF. The CDR3 nucleotides are TGTGCCAGCTCAGCTAACAGGGGGCGTTTCGGCACTGAAGCTTTCTTT.

The CDR3 bases are TGTGCCAGCAGTTACTGGACTAGTGTCGGCAAAAACATTCAGTACTTC. It translates to CASSYWTSVGKNIQYF. The chain is built from TRBV28 and TRBJ2-4, with 7 positions matching TRBD2. The CDR3 is made up of 16 amino acids. CDR1 and CDR2 from the germline V gene are MDHEN and SYDVKM. The trim removed 4 bases at V and 3 bases at J, leaving 9 bases unmatched.

The rearrangement links TRBV5-6 to TRBJ2-5; D possibly corresponds to TRBD1 (6 bases). TRBJ2-7 matches the DNA end more closely, so the J call is doubtful. Germline V CDR1 and CDR2: SGHDT, YYEEEE. The CDR3 spans 15 residues. CDR3 sequence (DNA): TGTGCCAGCAGCTTGGTCAGGGGCGACTCCTACGAGCAGTACTTC. Protein product: CASSLVRGDSYEQYF.

The chain links TRBV19 to TRBJ2-3; D gene ambiguous. Deletions cut 6 bases from V and 0 bases from J, with 4 bases between. Germline V gene sequence: CDR1 LNHDA, CDR2 SQIVND (reference sequence). The CDR3 runs to 12 residues. The CDR3, as DNA: TGTGCCAGTAGACAGAGCACAGATACGCAGTATTTT. Translating gives CASRQSTDTQYF.

This chain connects TRBV9 to TRBJ2-1; 11 positions match TRBD2. V lost 2 bases to trimming and J lost 7 bases; unmatched junction nucleotides: 5. The CDR3 sequence is 15 residues long. Germline V gene sequence: CDR1 SGDLS, CDR2 YYNGEE. CDR3 coding DNA: TGTGCCAGCAGCGTCACTAGCGGGGGTTGGAATGAGCAGTTCTTC. Encoded protein: CASSVTSGGWNEQFF. Variable domain in full (rest from reference TRBV9 and TRBJ2-1): DSGVTQTPKHLITATGQRVTLRCSPRSGDLSVYWYQQSLDQGLQFLIQYYNGEERAKGNILERFSAQQFPDLHSELNLSSLELGDSALYFCASSVTSGGWNEQFFGPGTRLTVL.

This clone came up once. Distinct nucleotide sequences in the sample also encode this CDR3. The chain is built from TRBV4-2 and TRBJ1-1; D may be TRBD1 (6 bases). The CDR3 is 14 residues long. Trimming stripped 3 bases from V and 5 bases from J, with 13 bases between. Germline CDR1 LGHNA, CDR2 YNFKEQ. CDR3 region: CASSHTGSETEAFF. The CDR3 coding sequence is TGTGCCAGCAGCCACACAGGGTCGGAGACTGAAGCTTTCTTT.

This rearrangement joins TRBV19 to TRBJ2-1, with D perhaps matching TRBD1 (8 bases). V lost 0 bases to trimming and J lost 0 bases, with 24 bases between them. The germline V gene encodes CDR1 LNHDA and CDR2 SQIVND (reference sequence). This CDR3 contains 21 residues. The CDR3 DNA reads TGTGCCAGTAGTATAGAGGGGGGGGCAGGGGGCCTTCTGAGCTCCTACAATGAGCAGTTCTTC. It codes for CASSIEGGAGGLLSSYNEQFF.

The chain is built from TRBV10-2 and TRBJ2-3; possibly TRBD2 for D (6 bases). The CDR3 covers 12 residues. V lost 3 bases to trimming and J lost 8 bases, with 9 bases between them. In germline, CDR1 is WSHSY, CDR2 SAAADI. The CDR3 coding sequence is TGCGCCAGCAGTGACCTGGGAGGTACGCAGTATTTT. Its protein is CASSDLGGTQYF.

The rearrangement joins TRBV5-6 to TRBJ1-5, with a possible D match to TRBD1 (5 bases). The ends were cut back, 4 bases at V and 0 bases at J, with 14 bases in the middle. Germline lookup yields CDR1 SGHDT and CDR2 YYEEEE. This CDR3 spans 16 amino acids. The CDR3 sequence is CASSPRGGYSNQPQHF. The CDR3, as DNA: TGTGCCAGCAGCCCGCGGGGGGGATATAGCAATCAGCCCCAGCATTTT.